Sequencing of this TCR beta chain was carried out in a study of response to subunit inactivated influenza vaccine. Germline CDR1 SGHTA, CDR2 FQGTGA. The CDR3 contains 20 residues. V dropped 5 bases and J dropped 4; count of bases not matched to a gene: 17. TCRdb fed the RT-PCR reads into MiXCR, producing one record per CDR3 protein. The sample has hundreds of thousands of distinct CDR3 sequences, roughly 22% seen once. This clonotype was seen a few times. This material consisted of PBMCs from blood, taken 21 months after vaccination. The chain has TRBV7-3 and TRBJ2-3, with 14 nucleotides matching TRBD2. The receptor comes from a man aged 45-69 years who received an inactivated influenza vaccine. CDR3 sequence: CASSLQIPGLAGEGADTQYF. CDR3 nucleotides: TGTGCCAGCAGCCTCCAGATCCCGGGACTAGCGGGAGAAGGGGCAGATACGCAGTATTTT. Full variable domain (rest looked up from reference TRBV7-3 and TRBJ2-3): GAGVSQTPSNKVTEKGKYVELRCDPISGHTALYWYRQSLGQGPEFLIYFQGTGAADDSGLPNDRFFAVRPEGSVSTLKIQRTERGDSAVYLCASSLQIPGLAGEGADTQYFGPGTRLTVL.